The source of this T cell receptor (beta chain) is a study of cytomegalovirus exposure and HLA in healthy donors. TCRdb's copy holds only in-frame clones and misses some; the assay was immunoSEQ multiplex PCR. The profile covers about 130,000 clones, with approximately 80% appearing a single time and 30% taken by the ten largest. The germline CDR1 and CDR2 sequences are SGHTA and FQGTGA. Trimming left V 1 base short and J 1 base short, with 5 bases between. The CDR3 loop spans 13 amino acids. This sequence was found in a man between 25 and 39 years old in good health and CMV-seropositive. This rearrangement joins TRBV7-3 to TRBJ2-7, with D uncertain. The sample taken for sequencing was PBMCs. The CDR3 DNA reads TGTGCCAGCAGCTTAAGCGGATCCTACGAGCAGTACTTC. Translated, it gives CASSLSGSYEQYF.